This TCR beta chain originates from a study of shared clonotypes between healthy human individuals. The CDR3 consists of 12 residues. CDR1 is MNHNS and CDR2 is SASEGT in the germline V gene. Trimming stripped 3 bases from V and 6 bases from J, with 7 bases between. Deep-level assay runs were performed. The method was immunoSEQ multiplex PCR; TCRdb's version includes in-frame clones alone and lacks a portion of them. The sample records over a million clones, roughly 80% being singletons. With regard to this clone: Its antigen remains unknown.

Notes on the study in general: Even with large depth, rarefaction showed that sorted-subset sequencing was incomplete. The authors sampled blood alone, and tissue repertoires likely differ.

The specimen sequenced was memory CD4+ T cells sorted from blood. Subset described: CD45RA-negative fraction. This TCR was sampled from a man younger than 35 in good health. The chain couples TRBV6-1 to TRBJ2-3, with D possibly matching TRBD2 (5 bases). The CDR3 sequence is CASSETGDTQYF. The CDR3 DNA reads TGTGCCAGCAGTGAGACGGGGGATACGCAGTATTTT.